This passage covers 29 T cell receptor beta chains from one sample sequenced in a study of Graves' ophthalmopathy and Graves' hyperthyroidism. As the template, RNA transcripts were used to amplify TCR beta CDR3 regions. In the first round, RT-PCR was carried out with HTBI primers, and a multiplex PCR formed the second round. One entry per CDR3 protein, called by TCRdb with MiXCR from the multiplex PCR reads. Of around 170,000 distinct CDR3 sequences listed, under 40% are singletons. Sequencing was carried out using peripheral blood. The receptors were gathered from a middle-aged woman with Graves' ophthalmopathy.

This CDR3 is CSARDRSLPEQYF. The CDR3 bases are TGCAGTGCTAGGGACAGGAGTCTCCCCGAGCAGTACTTC. V gene TRBV20-1 combines with J gene TRBJ2-7; 7 bases map to TRBD1. V dropped 3 bases and J dropped 6; count of bases not matched to a gene: 8. Germline loops: CDR1 DFQATT, CDR2 SNEGSKA (reference sequence). This CDR3 contains 13 residues.

The J gene is TRBJ2-4, the V gene TRBV30; TRBD2 aligns across 13 bases. V was pared by 3 bases and J by 8 bases, with 4 bases of the junction left unmatched. This CDR3 region has 14 residues. CDR1 is GTSNPN, CDR2 SVGIG, per germline (reference sequence). The CDR3 coding sequence is TGTGCCTGGAGCGGACTAGCGGGAGTTGACATTCAGTACTTC. Translation: CAWSGLAGVDIQYF.

The chain carries TRBV12-3 or TRBV12-4 and TRBJ2-7; possibly TRBD2 for D (5 bases). V lost 8 bases, J lost 2 bases, and 16 bases lay in between. The CDR3 contains 14 residues. The CDR3 sequence is CASRRQRHTYEQYF. The CDR3 DNA reads TGTGCCAGCCGGAGGCAACGCCATACCTACGAGCAGTACTTC.

This clonotype occurred many times. The chain combines TRBV18 with TRBJ2-5; the match to TRBD2 covers 14 bases. CDR1 and CDR2 (germline): KGHSH, LQKENI. Trimming took 8 bases from V and 3 from J; bases not matched to a gene: 5. This CDR3 is built from 15 residues. In DNA, the CDR3 is TGTGCCAGCACCGGACTAGCGGGGGGCGAAGAGACCCAGTACTTC. Translating gives CASTGLAGGEETQYF.

There are many counts of this clonotype. The chain combines TRBV28 with TRBJ2-5, with D possibly called TRBD1 or TRBD2 (5 bases each). CDR3 size: 14 residues. Trimming stripped 5 bases from V and 1 base from J, with 11 bases between. Germline CDR1 and CDR2: MDHEN and SYDVKM. The DNA for the CDR3 is TGTGCCAGCAGTCCTGGGGACGTCCAAGAGACCCAGTACTTC. Its translation is CASSPGDVQETQYF.

This clonotype was found many times. The chain recombines TRBV14 with TRBJ1-6; no clear D gene. CDR1 is SGHDN and CDR2 is FVKESK in the germline V gene. CDR3 length: 14 amino acids. Trimming removed 1 base from V and 10 bases from J, with 11 bases in between. The CDR3 here is CASSQAIGLSPLHF. The DNA of the CDR3 is TGTGCCAGCAGCCAAGCTATCGGGTTATCACCCCTCCACTTT.

This clonotype was observed at least ten times. This chain links TRBV28 with TRBJ2-4; D is ambiguous. Germline-derived CDR1 and CDR2 are MDHEN and SYDVKM. The V and J ends lost 8 bases and 4 bases respectively, with 15 bases between them. The CDR3 loop spans 14 amino acids. The CDR3 is CASQDPTIKNIQYF. CDR3 in DNA: TGTGCCAGCCAAGACCCTACCATAAAAAACATTCAGTACTTC.

This clonotype occurred many times. This chain links TRBV6-5 with TRBJ1-2, with D maybe TRBD1 (6 bases). Germline CDR1 MNHEY, CDR2 SVGAGI. V dropped 0 bases and J dropped 8 bases, with 7 bases sitting between them. The length of the CDR3 is 12 residues. The CDR3 nucleotides read TGTGCCAGCAGTTACTCAGGGGGAGGCTACACCTTC. Protein sequence: CASSYSGGGYTF.

At least ten counts were recorded for this clonotype. This sequence joins TRBV2 and TRBJ2-7, with D possibly TRBD1 on 6 matching bases. The CDR3 covers 15 residues. Germline V gene data show CDR1 as SNHLY and CDR2 as FYNNEI. V dropped 1 base and J dropped 2 bases, with 12 bases sitting between them. CDR3 sequence reads: CASSEEPGATYEQYF. The DNA of the CDR3 is TGTGCCAGCAGTGAAGAACCAGGGGCGACCTACGAGCAGTACTTC.

V is TRBV12-3 or TRBV12-4 and J is TRBJ1-3; D remains ambiguous. The CDR3 totals 12 residues. Trimming removed 2 bases at V and 8 bases at J, with 7 bases between. The CDR3 loop reads CASSLRSHTIYF. The CDR3 nucleotides read TGTGCCAGCAGTTTACGATCACACACCATATATTTT.

This chain joins TRBV28 and TRBJ2-7; TRBD2 agrees at 10 bases. Germline V CDR1 and CDR2: MDHEN, SYDVKM. The ends lost 2 bases at V and 4 bases at J; junction bases unmatched: 5. The CDR3 consists of 15 residues. The CDR3 region is CASSLASGSGYEQYF. The CDR3 DNA reads TGTGCCAGCAGTTTAGCTAGCGGGAGCGGGTACGAGCAGTACTTC.

The chain has TRBV28 and TRBJ2-5; tentative D call: TRBD2 (6 bases). The germline V gene has CDR1 MDHEN and CDR2 SYDVKM. The V end lost 6 bases, the J end lost 4 bases, and 18 bases lay between the germline ends. CDR3 size: 15 residues. The CDR3 DNA reads TGTGCCAGCAGCCCCTCACGGGGGAGTCGAGAGACCCAGTACTTC. It yields the protein CASSPSRGSRETQYF.

The chain recombines TRBV6-1 with TRBJ1-1; tentatively, D is TRBD1 (6 bases). The germline V gene has CDR1 MNHNS and CDR2 SASEGT. This CDR3 comprises 15 residues. V was shortened by 3 bases and J by 2 bases, with 13 bases between the two germline ends. CDR3 sequence (DNA): TGTGCCAGCAGTGAGCAAGGACAGCTCAACACTGAAGCTTTCTTT. Amino acid sequence: CASSEQGQLNTEAFF.

The chain joins TRBV2 to TRBJ2-5; perhaps D is TRBD1 or TRBD2 (6 bases each). This CDR3 is 12 amino acids long. CDR1 SNHLY and CDR2 FYNNEI come from the germline V gene. V lost 7 bases to trimming and J lost 5 bases, with 11 bases between them. Here the CDR3 DNA reads TGTGCCAGCACAAGGAGGGGGGAGACCCAGTACTTC. This codes for CASTRRGETQYF.

This clonotype was counted at least ten times. V and J are TRBV7-3 and TRBJ1-6; D is unresolved. This CDR3 spans 15 amino acids. The V and J ends lost 5 bases and 0 bases respectively, with 8 bases between them. Germline V lookup: CDR1 SGHTA, CDR2 FQGTGA. In DNA form, the CDR3 reads TGTGCCAGCAGCCTCCAGAGCTCCTATAATTCACCCCTCCACTTT. The encoded protein is CASSLQSSYNSPLHF.

Many counts were recorded for this clonotype. The J gene is TRBJ2-7, the V gene TRBV20-1; tentative D call: TRBD2 (5 bases). This CDR3 has 13 amino acids. Germline-derived CDR1 and CDR2 are DFQATT and SNEGSKA (reference sequence). V shed 6 bases and J shed 2 bases, with 14 bases lying between them. The CDR3 DNA reads as TGCAGTGCAAACCCCGGAGGTCCCTACGAGCAGTACTTC. Its protein product is CSANPGGPYEQYF.

Ten or more counts support this clonotype. This chain uses TRBV2 with TRBJ2-7; 11 bases are a match to TRBD1. Germline-derived CDR1 and CDR2 are SNHLY and FYNNEI. The length of the CDR3 is 14 residues. V lost 6 bases, J lost 3 bases, and 4 bases stayed unmatched. The CDR3 here is CASSGQGAGYEQYF. The CDR3 DNA sequence: TGTGCCAGCAGCGGACAGGGGGCAGGCTACGAGCAGTACTTC.

This clonotype was seen ten or more times. This chain uses TRBV5-6 with TRBJ2-3, with TRBD2 matching 10 bases. This CDR3 is 16 amino acids long. The ends lost 4 bases at V and 0 bases at J; junction bases unmatched: 5. Germline CDR1 is SGHDT and CDR2 is YYEEEE. In DNA, the CDR3 is TGTGCCAGCAGCCCACTAGCGGGGCCTAGCACAGATACGCAGTATTTT. This sequence encodes CASSPLAGPSTDTQYF. Looking up the rest from reference TRBV5-6 and TRBJ2-3 gives the full variable domain: DAGVTQSPTHLIKTRGQQVTLRCSPKSGHDTVSWYQQALGQGPQFIFQYYEEEERQRGNFPDRFSGHQFPNYSSELNVNALLLGDSALYLCASSPLAGPSTDTQYFGPGTRLTVL.

This clonotype was counted only a few times. J is TRBJ1-2 and V is TRBV12-3 or TRBV12-4; 11 bases are shared with TRBD1. CDR3 size: 16 residues. After removal of 6 bases from V and 4 bases from J, the junction contained 10 bases not matched to a gene. The DNA for the CDR3 is TGTGCCAGCAGGCGCGCCGGGACAGGGGGACTCTATGGCTACACCTTC. This gives the protein CASRRAGTGGLYGYTF.

The chain joins TRBV2 to TRBJ2-5; 8 bases fit TRBD2. Germline loops: CDR1 SNHLY, CDR2 FYNNEI. V dropped 0 bases and J dropped 4; count of bases not matched to a gene: 4. This CDR3 comprises 15 residues. The CDR3 region is CASSEASAGGETQYF. In nucleotides, the CDR3 is TGTGCCAGCAGTGAAGCTTCGGCGGGGGGAGAGACCCAGTACTTC. Using reference TRBV2 and TRBJ2-5 for the parts outside the CDR3, the full variable domain is EPEVTQTPSHQVTQMGQEVILRCVPISNHLYFYWYRQILGQKVEFLVSFYNNEISEKSEIFDDQFSVERPDGSNFTLKIRSTKLEDSAMYFCASSEASAGGETQYFGPGTRLLVL.

This clonotype was found many times. V gene TRBV20-1 combines with J gene TRBJ2-4; 14 positions agree with TRBD2. The germline CDR1 and CDR2 sequences are DFQATT and SNEGSKA (reference sequence). V lost 1 base to trimming and J lost 0 bases; unmatched junction nucleotides: 5. The CDR3 loop spans 18 amino acids. CDR3 sequence (DNA): TGCAGTGCTAGAGCGGGACTAGCGGGAGCAATAGCCAAAAACATTCAGTACTTC. It translates to CSARAGLAGAIAKNIQYF.

In this sample, this clonotype turned up many times. Here the CDR3 reads CSASNGPQPQHF. CDR3 in DNA: TGCAGTGCTAGTAATGGACCTCAGCCCCAGCATTTT. This chain connects TRBV20-1 to TRBJ1-5; D call uncertain. The CDR3 has 12 amino acids. The germline V and J ends were trimmed by 3 bases and 6 bases, with 9 bases remaining between them. Germline V gene data show CDR1 as DFQATT and CDR2 as SNEGSKA (reference sequence).

This clonotype was observed at least ten times. J is TRBJ1-5 and V is TRBV18, with D unresolved. This CDR3 has 14 residues. Trimming removed 5 bases at V and 5 bases at J, with 13 bases between. Germline V gene sequence: CDR1 KGHSH, CDR2 LQKENI. The CDR3 loop is CASSSTSNHQPQHF. CDR3 nucleotide sequence: TGTGCCAGCTCATCAACCTCAAACCATCAGCCCCAGCATTTT. The variable domain in full, with the rest retrieved from reference TRBV18 and TRBJ1-5, is NAGVMQNPRHLVRRRGQEARLRCSPMKGHSHVYWYRQLPEEGLKFMVYLQKENIIDESGMPKERFSAEFPKEGPSILRIQQVVRGDSAAYFCASSSTSNHQPQHFGDGTRLSIL.

This clonotype appeared many times. The chain is built from TRBV6-2 or TRBV6-3 and TRBJ2-7; 10 bases agree with TRBD1. CDR1 is MNHEY and CDR2 is SVGEGT in the germline V gene. V was clipped by 7 bases and J by 4 bases; unmatched bases: 7. The CDR3 is 14 amino acids. The CDR3 protein is CASTGTGVVYEQYF. DNA of the CDR3: TGTGCCAGCACTGGGACAGGGGTAGTGTACGAGCAGTACTTC.

At least ten counts were recorded for this clonotype. This chain links TRBV12-5 with TRBJ1-1; 10 bases match TRBD1. The J segment lost 0 bases and the V segment lost 6 bases, leaving 7 bases of the junction unmatched. The CDR3 totals 16 residues. The germline gives CDR1 LGHNT, CDR2 FRNRAP. The CDR3, as DNA: TGTGCTAGTGGGCCGGGACAGGGGTTTCTGAACACTGAAGCTTTCTTT. It specifies CASGPGQGFLNTEAFF.

There are many counts of this clonotype. The gene calls are TRBV20-1 and TRBJ2-7, with TRBD1 matching over 9 bases. Trimming at V came to 0 bases and at J to 4 bases, leaving 4 bases not matched to a gene. The length of the CDR3 is 14 residues. Germline V lookup: CDR1 DFQATT, CDR2 SNEGSKA (reference sequence). The CDR3 nucleotides are TGCAGTGCTAGAGAGACAGGGGGGCGGTACGAGCAGTACTTC. Translated: CSARETGGRYEQYF.

In this sample, this clonotype turned up many times. The chain carries TRBV20-1 and TRBJ2-5; 7 bases match TRBD1. The V segment lost 7 bases and the J segment 0 bases; nucleotides outside the gene matches: 2. This CDR3 has 12 amino acids. Germline loops: CDR1 DFQATT, CDR2 SNEGSKA (reference sequence). This CDR3 reads CSGDRDQETQYF. In DNA form, the CDR3 reads TGCAGTGGTGACAGGGACCAAGAGACCCAGTACTTC.

There are many counts of this clonotype. The chain has TRBV7-2 and TRBJ2-5; 10 bases are a match to TRBD2. Germline V gene sequence: CDR1 SGHTA, CDR2 FQGNSA. The V segment lost 0 bases and the J segment 9 bases; nucleotides outside the gene matches: 4. CDR3 length: 14 amino acids. The CDR3 region has the DNA TGTGCCAGCAGCTTAGCTAGCGGGGGGACGTCCCAGTACTTC. This gives the protein CASSLASGGTSQYF.

The chain links TRBV20-1 to TRBJ2-5; D unclear. V gave up 3 bases and J gave up 3 bases, with 5 bases separating them. This CDR3 region has 11 residues. CDR1 and CDR2 (germline): DFQATT, SNEGSKA (reference sequence). The CDR3 sequence is CSASRKETQYF. CDR3 in DNA: TGCAGTGCTAGCAGGAAAGAGACCCAGTACTTC.